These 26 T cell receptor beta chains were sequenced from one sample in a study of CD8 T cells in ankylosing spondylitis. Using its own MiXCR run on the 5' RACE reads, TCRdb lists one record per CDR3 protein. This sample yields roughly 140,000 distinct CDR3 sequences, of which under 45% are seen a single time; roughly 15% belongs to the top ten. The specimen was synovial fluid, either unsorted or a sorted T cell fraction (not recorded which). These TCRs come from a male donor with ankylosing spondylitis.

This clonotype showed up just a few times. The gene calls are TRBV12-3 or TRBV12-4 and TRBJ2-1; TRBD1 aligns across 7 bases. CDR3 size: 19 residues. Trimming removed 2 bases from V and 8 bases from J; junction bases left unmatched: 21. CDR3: CASSLNWDSRYVMGDEQFF. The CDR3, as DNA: TGTGCCAGCAGTTTAAATTGGGACAGTCGGTATGTAATGGGGGATGAGCAGTTCTTC.

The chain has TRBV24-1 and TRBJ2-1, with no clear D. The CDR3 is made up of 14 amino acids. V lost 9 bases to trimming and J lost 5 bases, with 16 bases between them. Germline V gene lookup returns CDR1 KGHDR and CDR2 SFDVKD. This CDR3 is CATYGGVGDNEQFF. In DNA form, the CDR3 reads TGTGCCACCTACGGTGGGGTCGGTGACAATGAGCAGTTCTTC.

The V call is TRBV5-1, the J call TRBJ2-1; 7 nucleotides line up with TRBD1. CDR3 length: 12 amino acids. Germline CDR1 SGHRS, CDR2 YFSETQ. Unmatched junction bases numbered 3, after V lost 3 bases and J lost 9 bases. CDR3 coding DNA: TGCGCCAGCAGCTCCGACAGGGCTGAGCAGTTCTTC. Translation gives CASSSDRAEQFF.

CDR3 sequence (DNA): TGCGCCAGCAGCTACCTGGCCGGGGATGGCTACACCTTC. The encoded protein is CASSYLAGDGYTF. The chain joins TRBV5-1 to TRBJ1-2; D is unclear. Germline V gives CDR1 SGHRS, CDR2 YFSETQ. CDR3 size: 13 residues. V was cut by 3 bases and J by 6 bases, with 12 bases left in between.

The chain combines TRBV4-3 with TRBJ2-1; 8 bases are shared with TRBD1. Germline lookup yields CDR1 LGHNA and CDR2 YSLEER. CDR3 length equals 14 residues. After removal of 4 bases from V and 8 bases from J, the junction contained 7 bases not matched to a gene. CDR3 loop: CASSLGQGVDEQFF. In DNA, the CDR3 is TGCGCCAGCAGCCTAGGACAGGGAGTGGATGAGCAGTTCTTC.

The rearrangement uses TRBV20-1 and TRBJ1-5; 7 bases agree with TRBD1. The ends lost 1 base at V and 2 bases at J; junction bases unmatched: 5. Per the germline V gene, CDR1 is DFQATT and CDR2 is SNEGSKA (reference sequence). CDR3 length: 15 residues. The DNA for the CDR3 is TGCAGTGCTAGAGTTAAGGGGGCTGGCAATCAGCCCCAGCATTTT. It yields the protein CSARVKGAGNQPQHF.

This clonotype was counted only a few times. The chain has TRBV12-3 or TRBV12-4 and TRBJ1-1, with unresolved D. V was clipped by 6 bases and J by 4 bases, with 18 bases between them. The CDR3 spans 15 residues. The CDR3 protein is CASRARGLRSTEAFF. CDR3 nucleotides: TGTGCCAGCAGGGCCCGAGGGCTGAGGAGCACTGAAGCTTTCTTT.

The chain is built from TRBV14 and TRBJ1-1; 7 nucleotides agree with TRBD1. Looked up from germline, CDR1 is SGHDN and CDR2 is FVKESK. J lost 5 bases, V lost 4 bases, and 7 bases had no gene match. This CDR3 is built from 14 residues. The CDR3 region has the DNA TGTGCCAGCAGCCTTTCACAGGGGTGGACTGAAGCTTTCTTT. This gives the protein CASSLSQGWTEAFF.

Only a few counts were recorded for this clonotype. The CDR3 bases are TGTGCCAGCAGCCCGGACAGGGAAGCCTATGGCTACACCTTC. Translated: CASSPDREAYGYTF. The chain carries TRBV3-1 and TRBJ1-2, with 8 bases fitting TRBD1. The V segment lost 4 bases and the J segment 4 bases; nucleotides outside the gene matches: 5. The CDR3 consists of 14 residues. CDR1 LGHDT and CDR2 YNNKEL come from the germline V gene (reference sequence).

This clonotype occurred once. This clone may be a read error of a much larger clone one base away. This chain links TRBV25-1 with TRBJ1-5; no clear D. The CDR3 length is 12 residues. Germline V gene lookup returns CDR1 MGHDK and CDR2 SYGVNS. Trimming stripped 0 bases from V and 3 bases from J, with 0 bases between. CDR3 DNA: TGTGCCAGCAGTGAATACAATCAGCCCCAGCATTTT. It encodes CASSEYNQPQHF.

The CDR3 nucleotides are TGTGCCAGCAGCACTTGTGGCGGGAGGGCCTACGAGCAGTACTTC. As protein: CASSTCGGRAYEQYF. The chain has TRBV11-2 and TRBJ2-7; 9 nucleotides match TRBD2. J was trimmed by 2 bases and V by 5 bases; bases with no gene match: 7. The germline V gene encodes CDR1 SGHAT and CDR2 FQNNGV. This CDR3 spans 15 amino acids. The full variable domain, its missing parts supplied by reference TRBV11-2 and TRBJ2-7, is EAGVAQSPRYKIIEKRQSVAFWCNPISGHATLYWYQQILGQGPKLLIQFQNNGVVDDSQLPKDRFSAERLKGVDSTLKIQPAKLEDSAVYLCASSTCGGRAYEQYFGPGTRLTVT.

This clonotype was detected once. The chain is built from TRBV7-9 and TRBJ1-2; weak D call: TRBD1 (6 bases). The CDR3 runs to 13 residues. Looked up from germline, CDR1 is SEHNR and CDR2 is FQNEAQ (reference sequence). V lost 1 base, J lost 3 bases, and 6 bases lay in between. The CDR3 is CASSLDRDYGYTF. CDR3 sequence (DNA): TGTGCCAGCAGCTTAGACAGGGACTATGGCTACACCTTC.

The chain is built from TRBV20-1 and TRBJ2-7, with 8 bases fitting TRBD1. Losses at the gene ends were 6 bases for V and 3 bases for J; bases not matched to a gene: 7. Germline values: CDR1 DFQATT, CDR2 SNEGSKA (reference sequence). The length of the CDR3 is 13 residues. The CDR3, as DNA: TGCAGTGCGGAACTGACAGGGGTCTACGAGCAGTACTTC. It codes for CSAELTGVYEQYF.

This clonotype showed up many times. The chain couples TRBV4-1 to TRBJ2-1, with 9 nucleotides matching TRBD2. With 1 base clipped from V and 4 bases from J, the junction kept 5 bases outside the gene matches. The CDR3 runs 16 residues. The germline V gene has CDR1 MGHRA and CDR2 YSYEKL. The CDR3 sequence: CASSQVAGGIYNEQFF. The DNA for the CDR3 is TGCGCCAGCAGCCAAGTTGCGGGAGGGATTTACAATGAGCAGTTCTTC.

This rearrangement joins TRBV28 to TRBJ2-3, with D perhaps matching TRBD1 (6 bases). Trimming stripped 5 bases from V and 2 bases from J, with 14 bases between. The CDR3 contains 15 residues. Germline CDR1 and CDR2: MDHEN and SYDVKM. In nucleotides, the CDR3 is TGTGCCAGCAGTCCGGGACATCAGTACACAGATACGCAGTATTTT. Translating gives CASSPGHQYTDTQYF.

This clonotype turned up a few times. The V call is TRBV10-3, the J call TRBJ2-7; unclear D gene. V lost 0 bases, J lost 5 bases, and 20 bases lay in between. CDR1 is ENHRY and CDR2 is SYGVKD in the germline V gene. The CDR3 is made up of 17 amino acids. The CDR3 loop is CAISESRVRPILDEQYF. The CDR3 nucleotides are TGTGCCATCAGTGAGTCACGGGTTAGACCAATATTGGACGAGCAGTACTTC.

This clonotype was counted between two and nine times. CDR3: CASSPRRKVDSYWDYGYTF. In DNA, the CDR3 is TGTGCCAGCAGTCCAAGGAGAAAAGTAGACTCCTACTGGGACTATGGCTACACCTTC. The J gene is TRBJ1-2, the V gene TRBV27; D gene ambiguous. V was shortened by 5 bases and J by 3 bases, with 28 bases between the two germline ends. This CDR3 is built from 19 residues. Germline CDR1 and CDR2: MNHEY and SMNVEV (reference sequence).

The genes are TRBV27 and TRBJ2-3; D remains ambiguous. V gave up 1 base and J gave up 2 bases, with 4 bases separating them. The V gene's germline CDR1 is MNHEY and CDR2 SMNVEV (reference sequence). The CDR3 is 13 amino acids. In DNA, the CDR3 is TGTGCCAGCAGTTTATTATTCACAGATACGCAGTATTTT. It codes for CASSLLFTDTQYF.

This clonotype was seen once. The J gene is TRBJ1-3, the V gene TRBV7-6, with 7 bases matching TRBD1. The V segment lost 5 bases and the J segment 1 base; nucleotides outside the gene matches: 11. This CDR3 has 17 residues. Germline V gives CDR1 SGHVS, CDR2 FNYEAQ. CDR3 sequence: CASSNRTGWESGNTIYF. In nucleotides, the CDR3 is TGTGCCAGCAGCAACCGGACAGGATGGGAGTCTGGAAACACCATATATTTT.

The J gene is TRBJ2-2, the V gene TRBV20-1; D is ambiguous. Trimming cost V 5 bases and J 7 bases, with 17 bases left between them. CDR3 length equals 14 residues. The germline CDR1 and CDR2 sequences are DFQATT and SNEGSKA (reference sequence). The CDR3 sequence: CSASPLGASGELFF. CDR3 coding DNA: TGCAGTGCTTCCCCTTTAGGCGCGAGCGGGGAGCTGTTTTTT.

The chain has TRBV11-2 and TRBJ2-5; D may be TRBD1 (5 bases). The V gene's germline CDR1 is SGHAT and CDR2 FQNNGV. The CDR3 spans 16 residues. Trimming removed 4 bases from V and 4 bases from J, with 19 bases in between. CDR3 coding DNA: TGTGCCAGCAGCTCGCCCCCACAGGACGTGCGAGAGACCCAGTACTTC. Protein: CASSSPPQDVRETQYF.

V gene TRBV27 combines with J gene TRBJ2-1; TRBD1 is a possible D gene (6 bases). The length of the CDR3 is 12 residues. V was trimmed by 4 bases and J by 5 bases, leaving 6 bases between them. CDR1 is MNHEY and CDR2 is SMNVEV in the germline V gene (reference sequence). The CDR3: CASSSGDNEQFF. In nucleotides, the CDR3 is TGTGCCAGCAGTTCAGGGGACAATGAGCAGTTCTTC.

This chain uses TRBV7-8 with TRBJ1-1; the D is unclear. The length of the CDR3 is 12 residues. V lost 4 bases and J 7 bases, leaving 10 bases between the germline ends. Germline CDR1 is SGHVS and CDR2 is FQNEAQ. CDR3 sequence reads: CASSSWQYEAFF. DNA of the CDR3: TGTGCCAGCAGCTCCTGGCAGTATGAAGCTTTCTTT.

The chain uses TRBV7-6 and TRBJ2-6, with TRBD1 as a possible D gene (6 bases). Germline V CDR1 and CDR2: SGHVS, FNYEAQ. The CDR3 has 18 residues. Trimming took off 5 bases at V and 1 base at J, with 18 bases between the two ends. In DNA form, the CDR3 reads TGTGCCAGCAGCCTCCGGACAGAATACTATTCTGGGGCCAACGTCCTGACTTTC. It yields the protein CASSLRTEYYSGANVLTF.

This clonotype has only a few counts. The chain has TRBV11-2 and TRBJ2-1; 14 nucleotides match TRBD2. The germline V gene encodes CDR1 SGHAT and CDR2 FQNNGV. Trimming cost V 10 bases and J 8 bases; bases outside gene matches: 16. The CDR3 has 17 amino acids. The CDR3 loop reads CATEPGLAGVSIDEQFF. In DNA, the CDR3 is TGTGCCACCGAACCGGGACTAGCGGGGGTAAGTATCGATGAGCAGTTCTTC. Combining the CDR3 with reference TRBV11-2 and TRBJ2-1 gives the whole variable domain EAGVAQSPRYKIIEKRQSVAFWCNPISGHATLYWYQQILGQGPKLLIQFQNNGVVDDSQLPKDRFSAERLKGVDSTLKIQPAKLEDSAVYLCATEPGLAGVSIDEQFFGPGTRLTVL.

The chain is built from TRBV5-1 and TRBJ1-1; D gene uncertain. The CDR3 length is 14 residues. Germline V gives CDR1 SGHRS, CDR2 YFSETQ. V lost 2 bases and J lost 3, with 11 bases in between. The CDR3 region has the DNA TGCGCCAGCAGCTTCGGGTATTCGGACACTGAAGCTTTCTTT. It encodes CASSFGYSDTEAFF.